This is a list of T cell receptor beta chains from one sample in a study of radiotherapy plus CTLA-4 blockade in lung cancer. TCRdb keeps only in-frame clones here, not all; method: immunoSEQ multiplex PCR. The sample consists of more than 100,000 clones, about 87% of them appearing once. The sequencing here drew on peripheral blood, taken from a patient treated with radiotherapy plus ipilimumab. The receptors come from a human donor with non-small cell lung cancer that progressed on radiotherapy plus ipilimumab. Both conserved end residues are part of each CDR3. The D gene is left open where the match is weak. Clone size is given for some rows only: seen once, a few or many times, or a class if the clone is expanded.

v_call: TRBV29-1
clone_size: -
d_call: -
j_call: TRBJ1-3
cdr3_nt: TGCAGCGTTGTAGTCTCTGGAAACACCATATATTTT
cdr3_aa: CSVVVSGNTIYF

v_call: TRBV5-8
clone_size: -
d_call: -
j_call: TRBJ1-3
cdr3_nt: TGTGCCAGCAGCCCCCGGGCCCAACTGGTCTCTGGAAACACCATATATTTT
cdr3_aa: CASSPRAQLVSGNTIYF

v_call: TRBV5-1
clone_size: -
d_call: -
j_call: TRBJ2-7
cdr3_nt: TGCGCCAGCAGCCCGACCCCCGTGTACGAGCAGTACTTC
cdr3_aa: CASSPTPVYEQYF

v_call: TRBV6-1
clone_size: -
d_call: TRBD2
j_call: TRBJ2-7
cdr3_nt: TGTGCCAGCAGTGAGGCCTGGACTAGGACCGGGGAGCAGTACTTC
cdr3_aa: CASSEAWTRTGEQYF

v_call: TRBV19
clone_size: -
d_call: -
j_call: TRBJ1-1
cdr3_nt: TGTGCCAGTAGTCCCGGGACCTTCAACACTGAAGCTTTCTTT
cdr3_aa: CASSPGTFNTEAFF

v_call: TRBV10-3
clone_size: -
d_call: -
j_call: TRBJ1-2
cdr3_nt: TGTGCCATCAGTGAGTTGAAGGAGGCACGCTACACCTTC
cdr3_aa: CAISELKEARYTF

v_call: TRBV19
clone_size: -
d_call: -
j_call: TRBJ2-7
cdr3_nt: TGTGCCAGTAGTATCACCAGGCAAAGTAGCGAGCAGTACTTC
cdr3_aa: CASSITRQSSEQYF

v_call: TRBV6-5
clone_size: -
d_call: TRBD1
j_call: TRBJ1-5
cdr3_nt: TGTGCCAGCAGTCGACTGACAGGGAGAGATCAGCCCCAGCATTTT
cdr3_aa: CASSRLTGRDQPQHF

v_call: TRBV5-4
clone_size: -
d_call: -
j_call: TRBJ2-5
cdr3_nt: TGTGCCAGCACCCCGCGGGGCCTAGCTCAGGAAGAGACCCAGTACTTC
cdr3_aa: CASTPRGLAQEETQYF

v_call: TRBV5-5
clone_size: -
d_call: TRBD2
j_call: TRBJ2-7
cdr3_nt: TGTGCCAGCAGCTTGCCGGGGACTAGCCTGCACGAGCAGTACTTC
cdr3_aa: CASSLPGTSLHEQYF

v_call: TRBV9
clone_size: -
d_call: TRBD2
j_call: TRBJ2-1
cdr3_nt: TGTGCCAGCAGCCTAAGCGGGGGGTATTGGATCGAGCAGTTCTTC
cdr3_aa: CASSLSGGYWIEQFF

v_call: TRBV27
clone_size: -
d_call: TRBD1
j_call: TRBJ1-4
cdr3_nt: TGTGCCACCATGCCGACAGGGAGGGGTGAAAAACTGTTTTTT
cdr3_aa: CATMPTGRGEKLFF

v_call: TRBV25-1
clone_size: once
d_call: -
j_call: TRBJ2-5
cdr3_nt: TGTGCCAGCAGTGAATATGGCAGGAACCAAGAGACCCAGTACTTC
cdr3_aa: CASSEYGRNQETQYF

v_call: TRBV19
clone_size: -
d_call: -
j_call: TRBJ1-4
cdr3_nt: TGTGCCAGTAGTATTCTCCAATCGGGTGAAAAACTGTTTTTT
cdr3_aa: CASSILQSGEKLFF

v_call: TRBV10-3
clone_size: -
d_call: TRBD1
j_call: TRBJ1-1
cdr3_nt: TGTGCCATCGAGCAAGACAGGGGTACCACTGAAGCTTTCTTT
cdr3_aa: CAIEQDRGTTEAFF

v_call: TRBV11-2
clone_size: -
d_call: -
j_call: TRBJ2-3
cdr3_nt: TGTGCCAGCAGCTCTTTGCTGCCTTTTCCCACAGATACGCAGTATTTT
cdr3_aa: CASSSLLPFPTDTQYF

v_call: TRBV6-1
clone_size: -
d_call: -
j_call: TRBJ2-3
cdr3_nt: TGTGCCAGCAGCAGGGCGAGACCTACAGAATACCCGCAGTATTTT
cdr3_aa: CASSRARPTEYPQYF

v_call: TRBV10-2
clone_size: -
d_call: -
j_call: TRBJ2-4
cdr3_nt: TGCGCCAGCAGAGGCCTCTTGGGGCAGGACATTCAGTACTTC
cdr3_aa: CASRGLLGQDIQYF

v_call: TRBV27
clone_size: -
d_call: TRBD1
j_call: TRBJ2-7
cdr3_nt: TGTGCCTTCCCTGGGGGACAGGGTGGCTGGCTTTGCTACGAGCAGTACTTC
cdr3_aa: CAFPGGQGGWLCYEQYF

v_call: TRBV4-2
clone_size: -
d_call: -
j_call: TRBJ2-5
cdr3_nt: TGTGCCAGCAGCCAAGTGAGGGACTCGCAAGAGACCCAGTACTTC
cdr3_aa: CASSQVRDSQETQYF

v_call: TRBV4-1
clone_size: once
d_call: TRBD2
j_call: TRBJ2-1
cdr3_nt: TGCGCCAGCAGACGCCCTACTAGCGGGAACAATGAGCAGTTCTTC
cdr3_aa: CASRRPTSGNNEQFF

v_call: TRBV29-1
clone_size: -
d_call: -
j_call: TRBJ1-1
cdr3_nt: TGCAGCGTTCGAAGGGGGAGGGGGTCAACTGAAGCTTTCTTT
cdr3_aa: CSVRRGRGSTEAFF

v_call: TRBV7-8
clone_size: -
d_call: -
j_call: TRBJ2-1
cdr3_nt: TGTGCCAGCAGCGAACTAAGGAATGAGCAGTTCTTC
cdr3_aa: CASSELRNEQFF

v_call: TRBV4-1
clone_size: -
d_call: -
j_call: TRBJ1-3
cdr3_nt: TGCGCCAGCAGCCCGGATAGCACGAGGACAGTCTCTGGAAACACCATATATTTT
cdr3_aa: CASSPDSTRTVSGNTIYF

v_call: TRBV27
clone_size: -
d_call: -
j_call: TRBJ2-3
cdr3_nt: TGTGCCAGCAGTTTCCTCCCAGCGGAGGACACAGATACGCAGTATTTT
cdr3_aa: CASSFLPAEDTDTQYF

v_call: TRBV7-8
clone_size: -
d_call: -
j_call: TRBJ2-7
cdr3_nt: TGTGCCAGCAGCTTGCAGGGGCGGTCGTTAGAGCAGTACTTC
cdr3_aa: CASSLQGRSLEQYF

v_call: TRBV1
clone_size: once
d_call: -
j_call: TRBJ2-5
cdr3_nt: TGCACCAGCAGCCAAGATAACCCCGGGACTAGCGAGGAGACCCAGTACTTC
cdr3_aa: CTSSQDNPGTSEETQYF

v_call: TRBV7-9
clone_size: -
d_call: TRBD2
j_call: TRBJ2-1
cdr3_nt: TGTGCCAGCATATCTAGCGGGAGGTTCTACAATGAGCAGTTCTTC
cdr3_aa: CASISSGRFYNEQFF

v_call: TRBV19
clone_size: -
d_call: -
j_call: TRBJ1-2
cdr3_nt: TGTGCCAGTACTAGGGATTGGTCCTATGGCTACACCTTC
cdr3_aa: CASTRDWSYGYTF

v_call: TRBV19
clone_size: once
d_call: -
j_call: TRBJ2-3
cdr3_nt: TGTGCCAGTAGTATAATAGGACAGAGCACAGATACGCAGTATTTT
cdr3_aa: CASSIIGQSTDTQYF

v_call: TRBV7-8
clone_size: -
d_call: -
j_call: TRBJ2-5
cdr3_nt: TGTGCCAGCAGCTTAAACGTGTTCCGGGACCGCGGGGAGACCCAGTACTTC
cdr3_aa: CASSLNVFRDRGETQYF

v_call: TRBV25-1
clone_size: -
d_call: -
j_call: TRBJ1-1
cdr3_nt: TGTGCCAGCAGTGAAGGGGTCAGAACCTCTGTTAACACTGAAGCTTTCTTT
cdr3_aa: CASSEGVRTSVNTEAFF

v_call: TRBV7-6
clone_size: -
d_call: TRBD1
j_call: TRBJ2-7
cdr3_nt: TGTGCCAGCAGCCCGGACAGGGGGAGGGAGCAGTACTTC
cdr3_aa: CASSPDRGREQYF

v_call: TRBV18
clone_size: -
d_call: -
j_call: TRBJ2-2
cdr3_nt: TGTGCCAGCTCACCAGCCAGCTTAAACACCGGGGAGCTGTTTTTT
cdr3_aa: CASSPASLNTGELFF

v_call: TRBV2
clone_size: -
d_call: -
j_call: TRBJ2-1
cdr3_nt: TGTGCCAGCATACGGACAGCCTCCTACAATGAGCAGTTCTTC
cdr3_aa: CASIRTASYNEQFF

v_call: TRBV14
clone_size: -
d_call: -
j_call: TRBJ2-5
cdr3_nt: TGTGCCAGCAGCCCCGGTCAGGTCATTAGGATAAAGGAGACCCAGTACTTC
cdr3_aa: CASSPGQVIRIKETQYF

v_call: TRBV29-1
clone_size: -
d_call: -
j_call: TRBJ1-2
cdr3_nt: TGCAGCGCCTCTTCACCAGGGGATGGCTACACCTTC
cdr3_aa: CSASSPGDGYTF

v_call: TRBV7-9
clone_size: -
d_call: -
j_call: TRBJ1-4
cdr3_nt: TGTGCCACATCAGGGGATTGGGAAAAACTGTTTTTT
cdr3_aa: CATSGDWEKLFF

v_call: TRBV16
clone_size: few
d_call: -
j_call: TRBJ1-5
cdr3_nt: TGTGCCAGCAGCCAAACCCCAACCCCGGGTTCGGGCAATCAGCCCCAGCATTTT
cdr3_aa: CASSQTPTPGSGNQPQHF

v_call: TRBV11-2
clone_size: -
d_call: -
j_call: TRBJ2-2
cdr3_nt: TGTGCCAGCAGCTTAGGTGTAGGGGCCGGGGAGCTGTTTTTT
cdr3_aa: CASSLGVGAGELFF

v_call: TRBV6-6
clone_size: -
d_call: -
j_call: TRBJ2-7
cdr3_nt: TGTGCCGTAGGTCGGGCGGGGCGCGAGCAGTACTTC
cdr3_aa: CAVGRAGREQYF

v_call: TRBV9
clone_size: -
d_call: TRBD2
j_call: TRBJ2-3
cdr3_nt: TGTGCCAGCAGTGACGGGAGGGCCCCAGATACGCAGTATTTT
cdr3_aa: CASSDGRAPDTQYF

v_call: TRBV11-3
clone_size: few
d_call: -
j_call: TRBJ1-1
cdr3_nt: TGTGCCAGCAGCCGACAGTTGACTGAAGCTTTCTTT
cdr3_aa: CASSRQLTEAFF